A single sample gave rise to the 13 T cell receptor beta chains below, sequenced in a study of shared T cell receptors in the human thymus. The method was immunoSEQ multiplex PCR; TCRdb's version includes in-frame clones alone and lacks a portion of them. The sample lists 720,000 or so clones, approximately 83% occurring once. The same data also went into a second study, on human thymus T cells.

Input material: thymocytes. These TCRs come from a girl under three years old with a congenital heart defect.

The CDR3 is CASSLVDRAQETQYF. As DNA, the CDR3 is TGTGCCAGCAGCTTGGTGGACAGGGCCCAGGAGACCCAGTACTTC. The V call is TRBV5-6, the J call TRBJ2-5, with 8 bases matching TRBD1. Germline lookup yields CDR1 SGHDT and CDR2 YYEEEE. The CDR3 covers 15 residues. Trimming cost V 0 bases and J 5 bases; bases outside gene matches: 6.

The rearrangement links TRBV5-4 to TRBJ2-1, with a weak D call TRBD2 (7 bases). The ends were cut back, 3 bases at V and 8 bases at J, with 27 bases in the middle. This CDR3 is built from 18 residues. Germline CDR1 and CDR2: SGHNT and YYREEE (reference sequence). CDR3 in amino acids: CASSSPNGGGHNGDEQFF. The CDR3 nucleotides are TGTGCCAGCAGCTCCCCCAATGGGGGGGGACACAATGGCGATGAGCAGTTCTTC. Variable domain in full (rest from reference TRBV5-4 and TRBJ2-1): ETGVTQSPTHLIKTRGQQVTLRCSSQSGHNTVSWYQQALGQGPQFIFQYYREEENGRGNFPPRFSGLQFPNYSSELNVNALELDDSALYLCASSSPNGGGHNGDEQFFGPGTRLTVL.

The chain recombines TRBV29-1 with TRBJ1-1, with 8 bases matching TRBD1. The CDR3 runs 13 residues. Trimming cost V 4 bases and J 4 bases; bases outside gene matches: 5. Germline CDR1 and CDR2: SQVTM and ANQGSEA. Written as DNA, the CDR3 is TGCAGCGTTGTGGACAGGGCCCCCACTGAAGCTTTCTTT. This codes for CSVVDRAPTEAFF.

The rearrangement uses TRBV18 and TRBJ2-3; 7 bases line up with TRBD2. The length of the CDR3 is 16 residues. Trimming at V came to 4 bases and at J to 1 base, leaving 8 bases not matched to a gene. Germline V gives CDR1 KGHSH, CDR2 LQKENI. The CDR3 here is CASSRVTSDCTDTQYF. The DNA of the CDR3 is TGTGCCAGCTCACGGGTCACTAGCGACTGCACAGATACGCAGTATTTT.

The chain links TRBV10-3 to TRBJ1-2, with a tentative D call TRBD1 (5 bases). Germline V gives CDR1 ENHRY, CDR2 SYGVKD. Trimming removed 5 bases at V and 5 bases at J, with 18 bases between. The CDR3 is 15 residues long. The CDR3 protein is CAISPTGPFDYGYTF. The CDR3 DNA reads TGTGCCATCAGTCCTACAGGTCCCTTCGATTATGGCTACACCTTC.

This chain links TRBV30 with TRBJ2-5; weak D call: TRBD1 (5 bases). V was pared by 2 bases and J by 1 base, with 8 bases between. The CDR3 has 13 amino acids. Germline V gene lookup returns CDR1 GTSNPN and CDR2 SVGIG (reference sequence). CDR3 in amino acids: CAWSPQVQETQYF. In DNA, the CDR3 is TGTGCCTGGAGTCCACAGGTCCAAGAGACCCAGTACTTC.

V is TRBV10-3 and J is TRBJ1-2, with D possibly matching TRBD1 (6 bases). Trimming cost V 7 bases and J 0 bases, with 18 bases left between them. The germline V gene encodes CDR1 ENHRY and CDR2 SYGVKD. The CDR3 is 16 amino acids. CDR3 region: CAITNRGEGANYGYTF. CDR3 nucleotides: TGTGCCATCACCAACCGTGGGGAGGGGGCTAACTATGGCTACACCTTC.

V and J are TRBV19 and TRBJ1-6; 7 nucleotides line up with TRBD1. The CDR3 is made up of 17 amino acids. V gave up 1 base and J gave up 5 bases; unmatched junction bases: 8. Germline assignment: CDR1 LNHDA and CDR2 SQIVND (reference sequence). CDR3 nucleotides: TGTGCCAGTAGTATAGTGCATCGGGACAGCGATAATTCACCCCTCCACTTT. It yields the protein CASSIVHRDSDNSPLHF.

The DNA of the CDR3 is TGTGCCAGCAGTTTAACGGGGTTGAGGACTGAAGCTTTCTTT. This sequence encodes CASSLTGLRTEAFF. The chain employs TRBV27 and TRBJ1-1, with D hard to call. V lost 2 bases and J lost 5, with 12 bases in between. This CDR3 region has 14 residues. Germline V gene sequence: CDR1 MNHEY, CDR2 SMNVEV (reference sequence).

This rearrangement joins TRBV6-1 to TRBJ1-1; D gene ambiguous. The CDR3 totals 10 residues. Germline CDR1 is MNHNS and CDR2 is SASEGT. Trimming cost V 8 bases and J 8 bases, with 9 bases left between them. The CDR3 DNA is TGTGCCAGCCTCGGAGCCGAAGCTTTCTTT. Its protein product is CASLGAEAFF.

The chain combines TRBV20-1 with TRBJ2-1, with D possibly being TRBD1 (6 bases). This CDR3 comprises 11 residues. Trimming left V 6 bases short and J 5 bases short, with 8 bases between. Germline-derived CDR1 and CDR2 are DFQATT and SNEGSKA (reference sequence). CDR3 loop: CSARTDNEQFF. For the CDR3, the DNA is TGCAGTGCCAGGACAGACAATGAGCAGTTCTTC.

V gene TRBV30 combines with J gene TRBJ1-1; 7 bases fit TRBD1. V trimming: 5 bases; J trimming: 1 base; junction bases outside the gene matches: 1. This CDR3 has 12 amino acids. CDR1 and CDR2 from the germline V gene are GTSNPN and SVGIG (reference sequence). CDR3 sequence reads: CAWGTENTEAFF. In DNA, the CDR3 is TGTGCCTGGGGGACAGAGAACACTGAAGCTTTCTTT.

The V gene is TRBV5-4, the J gene TRBJ2-7; 7 bases line up with TRBD1. V trimming: 3 bases; J trimming: 1 base; junction bases outside the gene matches: 7. CDR3 size: 15 residues. CDR1 SGHNT and CDR2 YYREEE come from the germline V gene (reference sequence). The chain's CDR3 is CASSSRQGRSYEQYF. In nucleotides, the CDR3 is TGTGCCAGCAGCTCGAGACAGGGACGATCCTACGAGCAGTACTTC.